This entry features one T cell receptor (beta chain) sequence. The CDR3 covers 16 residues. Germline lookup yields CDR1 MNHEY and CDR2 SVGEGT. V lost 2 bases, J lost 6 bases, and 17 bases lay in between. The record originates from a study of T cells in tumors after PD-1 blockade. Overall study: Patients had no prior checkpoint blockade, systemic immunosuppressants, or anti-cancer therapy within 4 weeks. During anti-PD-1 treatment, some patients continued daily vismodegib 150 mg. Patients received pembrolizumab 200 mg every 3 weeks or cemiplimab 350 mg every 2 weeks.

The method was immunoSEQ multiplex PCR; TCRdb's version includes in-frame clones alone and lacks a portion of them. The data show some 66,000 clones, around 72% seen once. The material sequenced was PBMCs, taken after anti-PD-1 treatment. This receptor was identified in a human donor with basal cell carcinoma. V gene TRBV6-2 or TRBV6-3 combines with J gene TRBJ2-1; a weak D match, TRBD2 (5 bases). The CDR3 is CASSYTPGVALNEQFF. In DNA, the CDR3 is TGTGCCAGCAGTTACACCCCCGGGGTAGCGCTCAATGAGCAGTTCTTC.